This TCR beta chain originates from a study of CD8 T cells in ankylosing spondylitis. General study results and limits: Disease-linked clones reportedly showed significant enrichment in matched ankylosing spondylitis synovial fluid.

With respect to this clonotype: No antigen is known for it.

Germline V gives CDR1 MGHDK, CDR2 SYGVNS. The length of the CDR3 is 13 residues. Trimming cost V 4 bases and J 5 bases, with 9 bases left between them. MiXCR was run by TCRdb on the 5' RACE reads, yielding one entry per CDR3 protein. In the table there are hundreds of thousands of distinct CDR3 sequences, roughly a third of which are singletons. This sequence was found in a male donor with ankylosing spondylitis or in good health (not recorded which). The chain carries TRBV25-1 and TRBJ2-1, with D hard to call. Material for sequencing was blood, either unsorted or a sorted T cell fraction (not recorded which). Here the CDR3 reads CASSARTDNEQFF. The CDR3 nucleotides are TGTGCCAGCAGTGCCCGAACAGACAATGAGCAGTTCTTC.